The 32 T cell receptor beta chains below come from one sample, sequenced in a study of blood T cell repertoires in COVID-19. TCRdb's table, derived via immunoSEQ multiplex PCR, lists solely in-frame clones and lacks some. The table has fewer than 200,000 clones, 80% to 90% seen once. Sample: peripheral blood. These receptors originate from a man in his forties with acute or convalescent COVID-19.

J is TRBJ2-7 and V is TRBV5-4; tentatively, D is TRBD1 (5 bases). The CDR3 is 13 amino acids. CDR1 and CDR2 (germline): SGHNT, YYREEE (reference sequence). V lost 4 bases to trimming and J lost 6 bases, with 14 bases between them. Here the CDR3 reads CASSRRQSGEQYF. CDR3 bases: TGTGCCAGCAGCCGAAGACAGTCCGGCGAGCAGTACTTC.

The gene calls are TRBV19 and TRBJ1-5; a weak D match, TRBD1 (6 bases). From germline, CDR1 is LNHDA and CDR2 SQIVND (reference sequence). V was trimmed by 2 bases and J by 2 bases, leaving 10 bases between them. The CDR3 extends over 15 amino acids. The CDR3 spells CASSISRQGNQPQHF. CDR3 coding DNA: TGTGCCAGTAGTATATCGAGACAGGGCAATCAGCCCCAGCATTTT.

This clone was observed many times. The CDR3 DNA is TGTGCCAGCAGCGGGACAGGGGGCGGCGATCAGCCCCAGCATTTT. Protein: CASSGTGGGDQPQHF. V gene TRBV2 combines with J gene TRBJ1-5; 12 bases fit TRBD1. The V and J ends lost 6 bases and 5 bases, in that order; junction bases with no gene match: 5. CDR1 is SNHLY and CDR2 is FYNNEI in the germline V gene. The CDR3 loop spans 15 amino acids.

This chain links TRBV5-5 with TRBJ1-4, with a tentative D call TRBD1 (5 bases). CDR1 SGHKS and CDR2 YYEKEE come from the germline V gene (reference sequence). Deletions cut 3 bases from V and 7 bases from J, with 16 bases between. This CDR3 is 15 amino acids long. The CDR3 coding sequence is TGTGCCAGCAGCTCGCCCCGGGGAGGGACTGAAAAACTGTTTTTT. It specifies CASSSPRGGTEKLFF. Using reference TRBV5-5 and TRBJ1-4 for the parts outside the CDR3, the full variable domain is DAGVTQSPTHLIKTRGQQVTLRCSPISGHKSVSWYQQVLGQGPQFIFQYYEKEERGRGNFPDRFSARQFPNYSSELNVNALLLGDSALYLCASSSPRGGTEKLFFGSGTQLSVL.

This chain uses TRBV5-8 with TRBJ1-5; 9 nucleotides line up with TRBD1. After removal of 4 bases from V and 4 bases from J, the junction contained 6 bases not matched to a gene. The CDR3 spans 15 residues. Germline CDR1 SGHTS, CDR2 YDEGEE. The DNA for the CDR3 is TGTGCCAGCAGCCCCTGGGACAGGGAGAATCAGCCCCAGCATTTT. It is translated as CASSPWDRENQPQHF.

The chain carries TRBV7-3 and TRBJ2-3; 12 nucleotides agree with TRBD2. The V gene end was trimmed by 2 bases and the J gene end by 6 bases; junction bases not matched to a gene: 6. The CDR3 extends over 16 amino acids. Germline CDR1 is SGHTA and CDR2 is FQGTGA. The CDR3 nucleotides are TGTGCCAGCAGCTTATTGACTAGCGGGGGACCCGATACGCAGTATTTT. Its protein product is CASSLLTSGGPDTQYF. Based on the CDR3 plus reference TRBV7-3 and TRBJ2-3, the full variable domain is GAGVSQTPSNKVTEKGKYVELRCDPISGHTALYWYRQSLGQGPEFLIYFQGTGAADDSGLPNDRFFAVRPEGSVSTLKIQRTERGDSAVYLCASSLLTSGGPDTQYFGPGTRLTVL.

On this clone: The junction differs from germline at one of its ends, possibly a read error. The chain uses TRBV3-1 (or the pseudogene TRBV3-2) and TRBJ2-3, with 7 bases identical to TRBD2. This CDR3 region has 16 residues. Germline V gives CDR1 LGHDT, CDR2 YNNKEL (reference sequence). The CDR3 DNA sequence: TGCGCCCCCCCAGAGACTAGCTCCCTTACCACAGATACGCAGTATTTT. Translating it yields CAPPETSSLTTDTQYF.

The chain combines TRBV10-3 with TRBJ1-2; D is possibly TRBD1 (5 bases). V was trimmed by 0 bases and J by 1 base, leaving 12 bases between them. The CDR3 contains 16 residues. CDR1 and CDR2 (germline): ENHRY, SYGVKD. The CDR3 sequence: CAISESRAGNNYGYTF. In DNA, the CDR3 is TGTGCCATCAGTGAGTCCAGGGCAGGAAATAACTATGGCTACACCTTC.

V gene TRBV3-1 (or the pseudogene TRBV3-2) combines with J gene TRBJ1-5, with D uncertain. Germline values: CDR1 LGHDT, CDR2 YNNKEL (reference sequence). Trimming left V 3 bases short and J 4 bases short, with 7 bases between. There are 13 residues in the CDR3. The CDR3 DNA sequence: TGTGCCAGCAGCCAGTATACTAATCAGCCCCAGCATTTT. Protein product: CASSQYTNQPQHF.

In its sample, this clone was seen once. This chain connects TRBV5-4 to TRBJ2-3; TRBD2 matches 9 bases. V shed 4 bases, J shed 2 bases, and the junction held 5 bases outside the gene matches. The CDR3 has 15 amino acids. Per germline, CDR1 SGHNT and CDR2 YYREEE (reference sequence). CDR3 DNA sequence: TGTGCCAGCAGCGAGACTAGCGGTCCCACAGATACGCAGTATTTT. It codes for CASSETSGPTDTQYF.

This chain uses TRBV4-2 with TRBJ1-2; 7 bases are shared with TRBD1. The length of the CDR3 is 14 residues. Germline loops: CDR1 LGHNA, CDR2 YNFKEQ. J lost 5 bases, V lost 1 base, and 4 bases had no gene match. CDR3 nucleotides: TGTGCCAGCAGCCAAGGAGGCAGGGGGTATGGCTACACCTTC. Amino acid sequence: CASSQGGRGYGYTF.

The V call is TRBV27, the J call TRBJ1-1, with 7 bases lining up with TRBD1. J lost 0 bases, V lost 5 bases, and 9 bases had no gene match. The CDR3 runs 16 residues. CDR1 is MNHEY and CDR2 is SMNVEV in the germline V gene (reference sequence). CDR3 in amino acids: CASSPWTGAMNTEAFF. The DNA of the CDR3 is TGTGCCAGCAGTCCCTGGACAGGCGCCATGAACACTGAAGCTTTCTTT.

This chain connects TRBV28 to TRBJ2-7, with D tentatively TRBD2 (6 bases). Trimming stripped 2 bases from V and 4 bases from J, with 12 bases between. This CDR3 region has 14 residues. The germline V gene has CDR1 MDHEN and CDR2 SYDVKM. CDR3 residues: CASSLGVGGYEQYF. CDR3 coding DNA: TGTGCCAGCAGTTTAGGGGTAGGAGGGTACGAGCAGTACTTC.

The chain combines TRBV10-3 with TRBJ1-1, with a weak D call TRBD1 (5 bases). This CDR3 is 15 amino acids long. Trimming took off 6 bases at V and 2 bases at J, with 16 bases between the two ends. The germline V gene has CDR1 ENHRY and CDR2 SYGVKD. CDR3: CAISNPGTDNTEAFF. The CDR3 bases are TGTGCCATCAGCAATCCTGGGACTGATAACACTGAAGCTTTCTTT.

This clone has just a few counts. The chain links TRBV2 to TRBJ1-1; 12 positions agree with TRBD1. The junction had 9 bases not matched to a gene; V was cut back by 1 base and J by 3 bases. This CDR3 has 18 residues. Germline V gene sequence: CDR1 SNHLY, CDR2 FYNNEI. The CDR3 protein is CASSEDSGTGGADTEAFF. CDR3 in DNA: TGTGCCAGCAGTGAAGATTCCGGGACAGGGGGCGCGGACACTGAAGCTTTCTTT. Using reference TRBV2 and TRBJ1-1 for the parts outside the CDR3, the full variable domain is EPEVTQTPSHQVTQMGQEVILRCVPISNHLYFYWYRQILGQKVEFLVSFYNNEISEKSEIFDDQFSVERPDGSNFTLKIRSTKLEDSAMYFCASSEDSGTGGADTEAFFGQGTRLTVV.

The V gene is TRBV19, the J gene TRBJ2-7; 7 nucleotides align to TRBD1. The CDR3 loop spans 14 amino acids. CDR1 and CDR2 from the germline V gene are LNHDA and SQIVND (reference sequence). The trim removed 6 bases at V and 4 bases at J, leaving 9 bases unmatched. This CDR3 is CASSPRGRGYEQYF. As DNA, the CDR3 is TGTGCCAGTAGCCCCCGGGGCAGGGGGTACGAGCAGTACTTC.

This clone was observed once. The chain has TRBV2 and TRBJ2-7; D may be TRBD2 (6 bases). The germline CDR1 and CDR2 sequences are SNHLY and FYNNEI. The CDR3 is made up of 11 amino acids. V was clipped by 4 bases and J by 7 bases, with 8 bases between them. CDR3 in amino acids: CASSVGREQYF. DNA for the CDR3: TGTGCCAGCAGTGTAGGGAGGGAGCAGTACTTC.

The CDR3 loop reads CASSEGTGTTGYTF. CDR3 DNA sequence: TGTGCCAGCAGTGAAGGGACAGGGACCACCGGCTACACCTTC. The chain couples TRBV6-1 to TRBJ1-2, with 8 bases fitting TRBD1. This CDR3 has 14 residues. V gave up 1 base and J gave up 8 bases; unmatched junction bases: 6. CDR1 and CDR2 (germline): MNHNS, SASEGT.

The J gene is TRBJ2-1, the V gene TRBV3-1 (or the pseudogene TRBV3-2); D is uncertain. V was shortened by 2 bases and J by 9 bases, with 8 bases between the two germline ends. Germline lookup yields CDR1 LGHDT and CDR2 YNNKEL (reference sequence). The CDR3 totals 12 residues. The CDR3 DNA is TGTGCCAGCAGCCAATTCGGGTTTGAGCAGTTCTTC. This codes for CASSQFGFEQFF.

The CDR3 region is CASSPLGTGSSGNTIYF. In DNA, the CDR3 is TGTGCCAGCAGCCCTCTGGGGACAGGGAGCTCTGGAAACACCATATATTTT. This chain links TRBV5-5 with TRBJ1-3; 9 positions match TRBD1. This CDR3 has 17 amino acids. The V gene's germline CDR1 is SGHKS and CDR2 YYEKEE (reference sequence). Trimming removed 4 bases from V and 0 bases from J; junction bases left unmatched: 8. Full variable domain (missing parts from reference TRBV5-5 and TRBJ1-3): DAGVTQSPTHLIKTRGQQVTLRCSPISGHKSVSWYQQVLGQGPQFIFQYYEKEERGRGNFPDRFSARQFPNYSSELNVNALLLGDSALYLCASSPLGTGSSGNTIYFGEGSWLTVV.

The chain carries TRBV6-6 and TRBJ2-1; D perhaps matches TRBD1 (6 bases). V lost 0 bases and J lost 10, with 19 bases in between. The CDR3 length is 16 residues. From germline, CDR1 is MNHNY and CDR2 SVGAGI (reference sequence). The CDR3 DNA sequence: TGTGCCAGCAGTTACTCTTGGTCCTCCAGGGGCGGAGAGCAGTTCTTC. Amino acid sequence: CASSYSWSSRGGEQFF.

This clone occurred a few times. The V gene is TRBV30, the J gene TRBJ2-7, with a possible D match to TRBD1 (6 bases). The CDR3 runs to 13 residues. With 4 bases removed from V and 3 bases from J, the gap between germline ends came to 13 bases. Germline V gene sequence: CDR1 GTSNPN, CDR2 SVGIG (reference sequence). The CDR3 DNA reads TGTGCCTGGATGACAGGACAGAGCTACGAGCAGTACTTC. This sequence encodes CAWMTGQSYEQYF.

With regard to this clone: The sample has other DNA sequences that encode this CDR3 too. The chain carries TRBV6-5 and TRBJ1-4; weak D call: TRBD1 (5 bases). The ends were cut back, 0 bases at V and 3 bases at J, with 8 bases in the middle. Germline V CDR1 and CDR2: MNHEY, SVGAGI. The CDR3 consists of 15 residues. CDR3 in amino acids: CASSYSQGPNEKLFF. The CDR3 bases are TGTGCCAGCAGTTACTCCCAGGGTCCTAATGAAAAACTGTTTTTT.

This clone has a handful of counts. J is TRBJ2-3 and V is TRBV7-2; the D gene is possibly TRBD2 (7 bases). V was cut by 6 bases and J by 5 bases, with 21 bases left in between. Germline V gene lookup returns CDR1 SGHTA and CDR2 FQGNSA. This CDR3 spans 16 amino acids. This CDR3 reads CASSLWGGGVGDTQYF. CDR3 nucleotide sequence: TGTGCCAGCAGTTTATGGGGAGGGGGGGTAGGAGATACGCAGTATTTT. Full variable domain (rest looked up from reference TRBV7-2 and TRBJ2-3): GAGVSQSPSNKVTEKGKDVELRCDPISGHTALYWYRQSLGQGLEFLIYFQGNSAPDKSGLPSDRFSAERTGGSVSTLTIQRTQQEDSAVYLCASSLWGGGVGDTQYFGPGTRLTVL.

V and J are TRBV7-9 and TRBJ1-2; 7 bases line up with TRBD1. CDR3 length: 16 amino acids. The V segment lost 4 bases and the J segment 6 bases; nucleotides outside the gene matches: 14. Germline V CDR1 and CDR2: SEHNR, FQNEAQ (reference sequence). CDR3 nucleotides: TGTGCCAGCAGCTCACTCCTACAGGGGATGTCGGATGGCTACACCTTC. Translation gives CASSSLLQGMSDGYTF.

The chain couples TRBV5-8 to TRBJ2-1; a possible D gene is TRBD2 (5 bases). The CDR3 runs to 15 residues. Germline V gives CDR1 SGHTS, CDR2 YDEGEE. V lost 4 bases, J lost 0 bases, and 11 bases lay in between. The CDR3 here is CASSHGESSYNEQFF. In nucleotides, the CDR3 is TGTGCCAGCAGCCACGGGGAAAGCTCCTACAATGAGCAGTTCTTC.

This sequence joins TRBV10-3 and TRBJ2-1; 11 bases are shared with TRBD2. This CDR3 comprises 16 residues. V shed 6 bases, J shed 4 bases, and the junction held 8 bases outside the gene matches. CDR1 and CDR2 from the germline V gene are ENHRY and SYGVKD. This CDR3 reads CAISQKLAGAYNEQFF. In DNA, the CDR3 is TGTGCCATCAGCCAAAAACTAGCGGGGGCATACAATGAGCAGTTCTTC.

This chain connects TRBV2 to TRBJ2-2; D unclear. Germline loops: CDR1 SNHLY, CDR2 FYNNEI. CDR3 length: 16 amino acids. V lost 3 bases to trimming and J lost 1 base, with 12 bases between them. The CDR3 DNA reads TGTGCCAGCAGTGATGCTAGGAATTTGAACACCGGGGAGCTGTTTTTT. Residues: CASSDARNLNTGELFF. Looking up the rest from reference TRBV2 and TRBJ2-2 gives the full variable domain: EPEVTQTPSHQVTQMGQEVILRCVPISNHLYFYWYRQILGQKVEFLVSFYNNEISEKSEIFDDQFSVERPDGSNFTLKIRSTKLEDSAMYFCASSDARNLNTGELFFGEGSRLTVL.

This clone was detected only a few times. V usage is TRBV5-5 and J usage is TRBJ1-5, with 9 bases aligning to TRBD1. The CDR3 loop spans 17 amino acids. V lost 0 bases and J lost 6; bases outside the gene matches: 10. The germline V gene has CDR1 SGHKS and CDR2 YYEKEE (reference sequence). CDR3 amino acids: CASSLGDRGSWSQPQHF. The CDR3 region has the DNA TGTGCCAGCAGCTTGGGCGACAGGGGGTCTTGGAGTCAGCCCCAGCATTTT.

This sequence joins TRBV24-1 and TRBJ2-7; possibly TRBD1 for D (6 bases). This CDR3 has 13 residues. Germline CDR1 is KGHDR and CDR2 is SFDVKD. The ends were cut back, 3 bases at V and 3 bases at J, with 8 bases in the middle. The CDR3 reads CATSDPDSYEQYF. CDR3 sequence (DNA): TGTGCCACCAGTGATCCGGACAGCTACGAGCAGTACTTC.

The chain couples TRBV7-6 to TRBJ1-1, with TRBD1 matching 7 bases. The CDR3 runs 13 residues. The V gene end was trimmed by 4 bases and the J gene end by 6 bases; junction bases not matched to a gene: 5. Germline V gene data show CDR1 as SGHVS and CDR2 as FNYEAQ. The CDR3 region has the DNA TGTGCCAGCAGCTCGAGACAGGGTGCTGAAGCTTTCTTT. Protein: CASSSRQGAEAFF. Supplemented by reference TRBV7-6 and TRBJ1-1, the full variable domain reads GAGVSQSPRYKVTKRGQDVALRCDPISGHVSLYWYRQALGQGPEFLTYFNYEAQQDKSGLPNDRFSAERPEGSISTLTIQRTEQRDSAMYRCASSSRQGAEAFFGQGTRLTVV.

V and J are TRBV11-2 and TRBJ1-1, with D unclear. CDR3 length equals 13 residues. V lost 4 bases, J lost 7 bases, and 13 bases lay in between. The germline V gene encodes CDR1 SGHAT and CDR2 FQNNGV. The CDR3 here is CASSSYSGFEAFF. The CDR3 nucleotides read TGTGCCAGCAGCTCATACTCAGGATTTGAAGCTTTCTTT.